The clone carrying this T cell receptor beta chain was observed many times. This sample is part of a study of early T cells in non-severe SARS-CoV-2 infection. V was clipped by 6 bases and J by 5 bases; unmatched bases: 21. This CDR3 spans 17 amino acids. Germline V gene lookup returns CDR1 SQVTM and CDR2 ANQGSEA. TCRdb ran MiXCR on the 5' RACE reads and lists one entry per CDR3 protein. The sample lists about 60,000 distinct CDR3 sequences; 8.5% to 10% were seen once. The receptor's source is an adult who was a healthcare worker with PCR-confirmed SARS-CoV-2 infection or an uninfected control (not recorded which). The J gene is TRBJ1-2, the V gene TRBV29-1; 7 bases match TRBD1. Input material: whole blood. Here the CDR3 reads CSVLEAPTGVGGYGYTF. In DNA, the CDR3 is TGCAGCGTACTCGAGGCCCCCACAGGGGTTGGGGGATATGGCTACACCTTC.